Shown below are 7 T cell receptor beta chains from a single sample sequenced in a study of T-cell reconstitution after alpha-beta-depleted transplantation in children listed by TCRdb under 2016. Interpreted using the paper, the treatment or condition label stands for: allogeneic hematopoietic cell transplantation with graft depleted of TCRalphabeta T cells and CD19 B cells. Library method: PCR. Sequencer: Illumina HiSeq 2500. Molecular barcoding was employed in the preparation of TCR libraries, with unique molecular identifiers being used to normalize TCRbeta repertoire quantification. TCRdb handled the public reads itself, with Q25 trimming in fastp and clone calling in MiXCR, and kept productive beta chains. Every CDR3 protein is listed once, alongside the most common genes and DNA of its rows. The sample table contains about 440,000 distinct CDR3 sequences; only one count was recorded for about 45% of them. The ten top clones hold roughly 27% of the sample.

The sample here was PBMCs, taken before TCRalphabeta/CD19-depleted stem cell transplant. Source of these receptors: a girl aged 2 to 9 with aplastic anemia, due to receive a stem cell transplant.

The V and J genes are TRBV5-6 and TRBJ2-7, with TRBD2 identical over 7 bases. The CDR3 runs to 15 residues. The V gene's germline CDR1 is SGHDT and CDR2 YYEEEE. V was pared by 2 bases and J by 6 bases, with 11 bases of the junction left unmatched. The CDR3 here is CASSLAGLIDREQYF. For the CDR3, the DNA is TGTGCCAGCAGCTTAGCGGGATTGATCGACCGCGAGCAGTACTTC.

This clonotype was seen only once. V usage is TRBV20-1 and J usage is TRBJ2-5; D remains unclear. CDR1 and CDR2 (germline): DFQATT, SNEGSKA (reference sequence). This CDR3 is 15 amino acids long. Trimming shortened V by 6 bases and J by 0 bases, and 17 bases separated the two germline ends. The CDR3 DNA reads as TGCAGTGCAAAAGACCAAACTTGGTACCAAGAGACCCAGTACTTC. Protein: CSAKDQTWYQETQYF.

This clonotype was counted between two and nine times. DNA for the CDR3: TGTGCCAGCAGACTGACTAGCGGGAGTATGGATACGCAGTATTTT. It translates to CASRLTSGSMDTQYF. The rearrangement joins TRBV5-5 to TRBJ2-3; 12 bases are shared with TRBD2. The CDR3 totals 15 residues. V shed 5 bases, J shed 6 bases, and the junction held 7 bases outside the gene matches. CDR1 is SGHKS, CDR2 YYEKEE, per germline (reference sequence).

This clonotype was counted at least ten times. V is TRBV5-6 and J is TRBJ2-7; 8 nucleotides agree with TRBD2. The CDR3 loop spans 15 amino acids. Germline V gives CDR1 SGHDT, CDR2 YYEEEE. The V gene end was trimmed by 5 bases and the J gene end by 4 bases; junction bases not matched to a gene: 11. The CDR3 nucleotides are TGTGCCAGCAGGACTGCGGGAGGCATGAGATACGAGCAGTACTTC. Amino acids: CASRTAGGMRYEQYF.

This clonotype has a handful of counts. This chain uses TRBV28 with TRBJ2-7, with D perhaps matching TRBD2 (5 bases). CDR3 length: 16 amino acids. The V gene lost 4 bases and the J gene lost 2 bases, with 18 bases spanning the gap. Germline-derived CDR1 and CDR2 are MDHEN and SYDVKM. The CDR3 DNA sequence: TGTGCCAGCAGTTCCCCTGAATGGCGGGCGACCTACGAGCAGTACTTC. It is translated as CASSSPEWRATYEQYF.

The rearrangement joins TRBV20-1 to TRBJ2-7; tentative D call: TRBD1 (5 bases). CDR3 length: 13 residues. Trimming left V 6 bases short and J 3 bases short, with 15 bases between. Germline V CDR1 and CDR2: DFQATT, SNEGSKA (reference sequence). The CDR3 protein is CSAPQDRDYEQYF. CDR3 sequence (DNA): TGCAGTGCGCCTCAAGACAGAGACTACGAGCAGTACTTC.

This chain connects TRBV20-1 to TRBJ2-5; 7 positions match TRBD1. Per germline, CDR1 DFQATT and CDR2 SNEGSKA (reference sequence). V trimming: 6 bases; J trimming: 0 bases; junction bases outside the gene matches: 13. The CDR3 runs 16 residues. The DNA for the CDR3 is TGCAGTGCCCGCGGCCTTTACAGGGGATACCAAGAGACCCAGTACTTC. The encoded protein is CSARGLYRGYQETQYF.